This T cell receptor (beta chain) was retrieved from a study of identical twins. TCRdb reprocessed the 5' RACE reads via MiXCR and lists one record per CDR3 protein. The sample includes hundreds of thousands of distinct CDR3 sequences, around a sixth seen only once; the top ten take approximately 14%. This clonotype was counted a few times. Its matching antigen is unknown. Study-level points and caveats: Recombination models fit unrelated individuals' TCR alpha sharing but underestimated twins'.

A further study also used this sample, focusing on T cells expressing NK-cell markers.

This clonotype was obtained from a woman under 30 in good health. The sequenced material came from PBMCs.

The CDR3 coding sequence is TGTGCCACCAGCGGGAGACAGGGCTACAATTCACCCCTCCACTTT. This gives the protein CATSGRQGYNSPLHF. The chain joins TRBV15 to TRBJ1-6; 7 bases line up with TRBD1. The junction had 8 bases not matched to a gene; V was cut back by 5 bases and J by 7 bases. Looked up from germline, CDR1 is LNHNV and CDR2 is YYDKDF (reference sequence). The CDR3 contains 15 residues.